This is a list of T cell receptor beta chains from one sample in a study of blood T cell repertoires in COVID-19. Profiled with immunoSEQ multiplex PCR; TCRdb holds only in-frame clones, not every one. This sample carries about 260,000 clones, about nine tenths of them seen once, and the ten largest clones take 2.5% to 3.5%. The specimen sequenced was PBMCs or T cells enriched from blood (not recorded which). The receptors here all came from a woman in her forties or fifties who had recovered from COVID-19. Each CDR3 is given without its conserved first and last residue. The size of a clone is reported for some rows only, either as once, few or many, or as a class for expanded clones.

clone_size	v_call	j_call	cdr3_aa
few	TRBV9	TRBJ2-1	ASSVAPDIYNEQF
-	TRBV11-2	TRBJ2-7	ASRGQGAYEQY
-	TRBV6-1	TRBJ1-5	ASSESGGRSSNQPQH
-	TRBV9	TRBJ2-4	ASSVDPRQGRNIQY
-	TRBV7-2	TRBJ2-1	ASSFPPGLALNEQF
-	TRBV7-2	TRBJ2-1	ASSLEGVAGVREQF
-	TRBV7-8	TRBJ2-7	GTGTSVYEQY
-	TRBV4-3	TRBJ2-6	ASSQDWGYSGANVLT
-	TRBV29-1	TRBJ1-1	SVEGLMNTEAF
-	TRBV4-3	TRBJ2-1	ASSPQREGRHEQF